This paragraph covers one T cell receptor beta chain sequence. This record belongs to a study of T cell changes during pregnancy in multiple sclerosis. Using immunoSEQ multiplex PCR, the repertoire was profiled, and TCRdb retains in-frame clones only, with some absent. The sample consists of 85,000 to 100,000 clones, 85% to 95% of them appearing once. Germline CDR1 is LGHNA and CDR2 is YNFKEQ. The CDR3 covers 13 residues. Trimming stripped 0 bases from V and 6 bases from J, with 8 bases between. The sequence came from a female donor with multiple sclerosis, enrolled in a pregnancy study. The sequencing used peripheral blood, collected in the first trimester of pregnancy. The chain combines TRBV4-2 with TRBJ1-1; D perhaps matches TRBD1 (5 bases). CDR3 in amino acids: CASSQDGGAEAFF. For the CDR3, the DNA is TGTGCCAGCAGCCAAGATGGAGGGGCTGAAGCTTTCTTT.